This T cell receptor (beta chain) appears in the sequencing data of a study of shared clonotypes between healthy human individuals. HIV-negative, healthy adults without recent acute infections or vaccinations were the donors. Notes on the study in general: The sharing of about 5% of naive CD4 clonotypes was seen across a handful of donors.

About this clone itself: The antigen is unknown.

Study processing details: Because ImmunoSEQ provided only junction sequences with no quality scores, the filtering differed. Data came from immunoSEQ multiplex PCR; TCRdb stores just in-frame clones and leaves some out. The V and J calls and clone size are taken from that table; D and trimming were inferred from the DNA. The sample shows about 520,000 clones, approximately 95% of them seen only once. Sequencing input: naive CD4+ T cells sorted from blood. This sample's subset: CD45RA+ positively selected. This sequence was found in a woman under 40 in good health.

Here the CDR3 reads CASSLASTRKGQGRGLRNEQFF. The DNA for the CDR3 is TGCGCCAGCAGCTTGGCATCTACCAGAAAGGGACAGGGAAGAGGGCTACGAAATGAGCAGTTCTTC. The chain employs TRBV5-1 and TRBJ2-1; 9 bases are shared with TRBD1. The CDR3 spans 22 residues. V shed 0 bases and J 7 bases; nucleotides not matched to a gene: 26. Germline CDR1 is SGHRS and CDR2 is YFSETQ.